Listed below are T cell receptor beta chains from one sample, sequenced in a study of CD4+ T cells in melanoma. Libraries were prepared by immunoSEQ multiplex PCR; TCRdb keeps only in-frame clonotypes and omits some of them. The sample contains more than 90,000 clones, about 90% of which appear only once. The sequenced sample was peripheral blood. The origin of the receptors is a human donor with melanoma. Each CDR3 is given with its conserved first and last residue. Fields, in order: D gene, clone size, J gene, V gene, CDR3 protein, CDR3 DNA. D genes are given only for firm matches. Part of the rows lack a size; the others show once, few, many or a class for expanded clones.

D gene: NA
clone size: once
J gene: TRBJ1-1
V gene: TRBV7-3
CDR3 protein: CASRRAGETNTEAFF
CDR3 DNA: TGTGCCAGCAGAAGGGCAGGGGAGACGAACACTGAAGCTTTCTTT

D gene: NA
clone size: NA
J gene: TRBJ2-7
V gene: TRBV19
CDR3 protein: CARTYEQYF
CDR3 DNA: TGTGCCAGAACCTACGAGCAGTACTTC

D gene: TRBD2
clone size: NA
J gene: TRBJ2-4
V gene: TRBV7-2
CDR3 protein: CASSLGTRENIQYF
CDR3 DNA: TGTGCCAGCAGCTTAGGGACTAGAGAAAACATTCAGTACTTC

D gene: TRBD1
clone size: NA
J gene: TRBJ2-5
V gene: TRBV7-9
CDR3 protein: CASSRAQGSGETQYF
CDR3 DNA: TGTGCCAGCAGCAGGGCACAGGGGAGCGGAGAGACCCAGTACTTC

D gene: TRBD1
clone size: few
J gene: TRBJ1-6
V gene: TRBV6-5
CDR3 protein: CASSIRTGGNPPLHF
CDR3 DNA: TGTGCCAGCAGTATCCGGACAGGGGGCAATCCACCCCTCCACTTT

D gene: TRBD1
clone size: NA
J gene: TRBJ2-7
V gene: TRBV7-2
CDR3 protein: CASSFYRGYEQYF
CDR3 DNA: TGTGCCAGCAGCTTTTACAGGGGCTACGAGCAGTACTTC

D gene: TRBD1
clone size: NA
J gene: TRBJ2-1
V gene: TRBV5-1
CDR3 protein: CASSDRGYNEQFF
CDR3 DNA: TGCGCCAGCAGCGACAGGGGCTACAATGAGCAGTTCTTC

D gene: NA
clone size: few
J gene: TRBJ2-1
V gene: TRBV28
CDR3 protein: CASRRDNEQFF
CDR3 DNA: TGTGCCAGCAGAAGGGACAATGAGCAGTTCTTC

D gene: NA
clone size: NA
J gene: TRBJ1-2
V gene: TRBV6-4
CDR3 protein: CASSDSNPMKGYTF
CDR3 DNA: TGTGCCAGCAGTGACTCGAATCCGATGAAGGGCTACACCTTC

D gene: NA
clone size: NA
J gene: TRBJ2-7
V gene: TRBV11-3
CDR3 protein: CASSLTGYEQYF
CDR3 DNA: TGTGCCAGCAGCTTAACTGGTTACGAGCAGTACTTC

D gene: TRBD2
clone size: NA
J gene: TRBJ2-2
V gene: TRBV2
CDR3 protein: CASTSTSGRAGTGELFF
CDR3 DNA: TGTGCCAGCACCTCGACTAGCGGGAGGGCCGGGACCGGGGAGCTGTTTTTT

D gene: NA
clone size: once
J gene: TRBJ2-1
V gene: TRBV28
CDR3 protein: CASSLSYGRVGNEQFF
CDR3 DNA: TGTGCCAGCAGTTTATCCTACGGGAGAGTCGGGAATGAGCAGTTCTTC

D gene: TRBD2
clone size: NA
J gene: TRBJ2-7
V gene: TRBV10-3
CDR3 protein: CAISESLRRGGRGHEQYF
CDR3 DNA: TGTGCCATCAGTGAGTCCCTGCGCCGGGGCGGGAGGGGCCACGAGCAGTACTTC

D gene: NA
clone size: NA
J gene: TRBJ1-3
V gene: TRBV5-4
CDR3 protein: CASSLDGILGNTIYF
CDR3 DNA: TGTGCCAGCAGCTTGGATGGGATCTTGGGAAACACCATATATTTT

D gene: NA
clone size: NA
J gene: TRBJ2-3
V gene: TRBV10-3
CDR3 protein: CAITEGPQADTQYF
CDR3 DNA: TGTGCCATCACCGAGGGTCCCCAGGCCGATACGCAGTATTTT

D gene: TRBD2
clone size: NA
J gene: TRBJ2-1
V gene: TRBV7-8
CDR3 protein: CASSLGTSGVVFYNEQFF
CDR3 DNA: TGTGCCAGCAGCTTAGGGACTAGCGGGGTGGTTTTTTACAATGAGCAGTTCTTC

D gene: NA
clone size: NA
J gene: TRBJ2-2
V gene: TRBV28
CDR3 protein: CAYRRQNTGELFF
CDR3 DNA: TGTGCCTATAGGAGGCAGAACACCGGGGAGCTGTTTTTT

D gene: TRBD1
clone size: NA
J gene: TRBJ2-3
V gene: TRBV28
CDR3 protein: CASSFRGRWYPDTQYF
CDR3 DNA: TGTGCCAGCAGTTTTAGGGGGCGGTGGTATCCAGATACGCAGTATTTT

D gene: NA
clone size: NA
J gene: TRBJ2-3
V gene: TRBV11-2
CDR3 protein: CASSRGATDTQYF
CDR3 DNA: TGTGCCAGCAGCCGTGGGGCGACAGATACGCAGTATTTT

D gene: NA
clone size: NA
J gene: TRBJ2-3
V gene: TRBV5-1
CDR3 protein: CASSSGTDTQYF
CDR3 DNA: TGCGCCAGCAGCTCTGGGACAGATACGCAGTATTTT

D gene: NA
clone size: NA
J gene: TRBJ2-3
V gene: TRBV7-9
CDR3 protein: CASSTVYASTDTQYF
CDR3 DNA: TGTGCCAGCAGCACGGTGTACGCTAGCACAGATACGCAGTATTTT

D gene: TRBD2
clone size: once
J gene: TRBJ2-1
V gene: TRBV28
CDR3 protein: CASSYSGKGSYNEQFF
CDR3 DNA: TGTGCCAGCAGTTATAGCGGGAAGGGCTCCTACAATGAGCAGTTCTTC

D gene: TRBD1
clone size: NA
J gene: TRBJ1-3
V gene: TRBV7-2
CDR3 protein: CASSLVGGASGNTIYF
CDR3 DNA: TGTGCCAGCAGCTTAGTAGGGGGCGCATCTGGAAACACCATATATTTT

D gene: NA
clone size: NA
J gene: TRBJ1-1
V gene: TRBV27
CDR3 protein: CASSGGLEAFF
CDR3 DNA: TGTGCCAGCAGTGGCGGCCTAGAAGCTTTCTTT

D gene: NA
clone size: NA
J gene: TRBJ2-5
V gene: TRBV5-1
CDR3 protein: CASSLGGLQETQYF
CDR3 DNA: TGCGCCAGCAGCTTGGGTGGGCTCCAAGAGACCCAGTACTTC

D gene: TRBD1
clone size: NA
J gene: TRBJ2-2
V gene: TRBV27
CDR3 protein: CASSPQRGPGELFF
CDR3 DNA: TGTGCCAGCAGTCCCCAGAGGGGGCCCGGGGAGCTGTTTTTT

D gene: TRBD1
clone size: NA
J gene: TRBJ1-5
V gene: TRBV28
CDR3 protein: CASSPASSGTGFDQPQHF
CDR3 DNA: TGTGCCAGCAGTCCTGCCTCCTCCGGGACAGGGTTCGATCAGCCCCAGCATTTT

D gene: TRBD2
clone size: NA
J gene: TRBJ2-3
V gene: TRBV7-3
CDR3 protein: CASSLTVTSGGAGTDTQYF
CDR3 DNA: TGTGCCAGCAGCTTAACGGTTACTAGCGGGGGGGCGGGCACAGATACGCAGTATTTT

D gene: NA
clone size: NA
J gene: TRBJ2-1
V gene: TRBV19
CDR3 protein: CASSIGVGSNSYNEQFF
CDR3 DNA: TGTGCCAGTAGTATAGGGGTGGGGTCGAACTCCTACAATGAGCAGTTCTTC

D gene: TRBD2
clone size: NA
J gene: TRBJ2-1
V gene: TRBV5-1
CDR3 protein: CASSLVLAGAGEQFF
CDR3 DNA: TGCGCCAGCAGCTTGGTTCTAGCGGGGGCGGGTGAGCAGTTCTTC

D gene: NA
clone size: NA
J gene: TRBJ2-4
V gene: TRBV19
CDR3 protein: CASIDPGGLGNIQYF
CDR3 DNA: TGTGCCAGTATTGATCCCGGGGGGCTAGGAAACATTCAGTACTTC

D gene: NA
clone size: NA
J gene: TRBJ1-2
V gene: TRBV5-1
CDR3 protein: CASSSSDSYGYTF
CDR3 DNA: TGCGCCAGCAGCTCAAGCGACAGCTATGGCTACACCTTC

D gene: NA
clone size: NA
J gene: TRBJ1-5
V gene: TRBV6-1
CDR3 protein: CASSEDSFQPQHF
CDR3 DNA: TGTGCCAGCAGTGAGGACAGTTTCCAGCCCCAGCATTTT

D gene: TRBD2
clone size: few
J gene: TRBJ2-2
V gene: TRBV9
CDR3 protein: CASSVVQAGGPDTGELFF
CDR3 DNA: TGTGCCAGCAGCGTAGTGCAAGCGGGGGGCCCCGACACCGGGGAGCTGTTTTTT

D gene: NA
clone size: NA
J gene: TRBJ1-5
V gene: TRBV6-5
CDR3 protein: CASSPRPNQPQHF
CDR3 DNA: TGTGCCAGCAGTCCCCGCCCCAATCAGCCCCAGCATTTT

D gene: NA
clone size: NA
J gene: TRBJ1-5
V gene: TRBV4-1
CDR3 protein: CASSQDRGARGNQPQHF
CDR3 DNA: TGCGCCAGCAGCCAAGATCGGGGGGCAAGGGGCAATCAGCCCCAGCATTTT

D gene: TRBD2
clone size: NA
J gene: TRBJ2-3
V gene: TRBV19
CDR3 protein: CASSKTGVRGGTQYF
CDR3 DNA: TGTGCCAGTAGTAAAACCGGGGTTCGGGGGGGTACGCAGTATTTT

D gene: NA
clone size: NA
J gene: TRBJ1-1
V gene: TRBV28
CDR3 protein: CASSFIPGSGRTEAFF
CDR3 DNA: TGTGCCAGCAGTTTTATACCGGGCTCAGGGAGGACTGAAGCTTTCTTT

D gene: NA
clone size: once
J gene: TRBJ2-5
V gene: TRBV10-3
CDR3 protein: CAISDAPGMAQETQYF
CDR3 DNA: TGTGCCATCAGTGACGCGCCAGGGATGGCACAAGAGACCCAGTACTTC

D gene: NA
clone size: NA
J gene: TRBJ2-7
V gene: TRBV7-9
CDR3 protein: CASSLGAGGTYEQYF
CDR3 DNA: TGTGCCAGCAGCTTAGGGGCAGGGGGGACTTACGAGCAGTACTTC

D gene: NA
clone size: NA
J gene: TRBJ1-5
V gene: TRBV19
CDR3 protein: CASSIAGRPQHF
CDR3 DNA: TGTGCCAGTAGTATAGCGGGGAGGCCCCAGCATTTT

D gene: NA
clone size: NA
J gene: TRBJ2-7
V gene: TRBV28
CDR3 protein: CASSPPGTHEQYF
CDR3 DNA: TGTGCCAGCTCCCCTCCAGGGACCCACGAGCAGTACTTC

D gene: TRBD1
clone size: NA
J gene: TRBJ2-1
V gene: TRBV11-3
CDR3 protein: CASSPPGTGFQFF
CDR3 DNA: TGTGCCAGCAGCCCCCCCGGGACAGGTTTTCAGTTCTTC

D gene: TRBD2
clone size: NA
J gene: TRBJ2-1
V gene: TRBV5-4
CDR3 protein: CASSIGTSGATNEQFF
CDR3 DNA: TGTGCCAGCAGCATAGGGACTAGCGGAGCGACTAATGAGCAGTTCTTC

D gene: NA
clone size: NA
J gene: TRBJ1-2
V gene: TRBV4-3
CDR3 protein: CASSHGLYGYTF
CDR3 DNA: TGCGCCAGCAGCCACGGCCTCTATGGCTACACCTTC

D gene: NA
clone size: NA
J gene: TRBJ1-1
V gene: TRBV4-2
CDR3 protein: CASSQNTAGRTEAFF
CDR3 DNA: TGTGCCAGCAGCCAGAATACCGCAGGGAGGACTGAAGCTTTCTTT

D gene: NA
clone size: NA
J gene: TRBJ2-2
V gene: TRBV7-2
CDR3 protein: CASSFSQLNTGELFF
CDR3 DNA: TGTGCCAGCAGCTTTAGTCAGTTGAACACCGGGGAGCTGTTTTTT

D gene: NA
clone size: once
J gene: TRBJ1-1
V gene: TRBV28
CDR3 protein: CASRSGMNTEAFF
CDR3 DNA: TGTGCCAGCAGGTCCGGGATGAACACTGAAGCTTTCTTT

D gene: TRBD1
clone size: NA
J gene: TRBJ1-2
V gene: TRBV7-9
CDR3 protein: CASSFKGQDGTGYTF
CDR3 DNA: TGTGCCAGCAGCTTCAAGGGACAGGACGGAACTGGCTACACCTTC

D gene: NA
clone size: NA
J gene: TRBJ2-2
V gene: TRBV5-1
CDR3 protein: CASSPRGPTGELFF
CDR3 DNA: TGCGCCAGCAGCCCCCGGGGGCCCACCGGGGAGCTGTTTTTT

D gene: NA
clone size: NA
J gene: TRBJ2-6
V gene: TRBV7-3
CDR3 protein: CASSLTGLGANVLTF
CDR3 DNA: TGTGCCAGCAGCCTGACAGGTTTAGGGGCCAACGTCCTGACTTTC

D gene: TRBD2
clone size: NA
J gene: TRBJ2-5
V gene: TRBV7-3
CDR3 protein: CASSPGTSGGLYQETQYF
CDR3 DNA: TGTGCCAGCAGCCCCGGGACTAGCGGGGGCCTGTACCAAGAGACCCAGTACTTC